Listed below are T cell receptor beta chains from one sample, sequenced in a study of blood T cell repertoires in COVID-19. Clones were sequenced by immunoSEQ multiplex PCR, and TCRdb holds only the in-frame ones, with some missing. The repertoire consists of more than 55,000 clones, with roughly 80% occurring once and the leading ten covering under 4%. The sample taken for sequencing was peripheral blood. Receptors originate from a man between 60 and 75 years old with acute or convalescent COVID-19. Both conserved end residues are part of each CDR3. Each record gives: D gene, V gene, clone size, J gene, CDR3 DNA, CDR3 protein. A D gene is named only where the DNA matches it firmly. Clone sizes are given selectively: once, few, many, or a class where the clone is expanded.

NA,TRBV29-1,few,TRBJ2-7,TGCAGCGCCGGGTCCTACGAGCAGTACTTC,CSAGSYEQYF
NA,TRBV9,NA,TRBJ2-5,TGTGCCAGCAGCCCCCAGTGGGGCTGGGAGACCCAGTACTTC,CASSPQWGWETQYF
NA,TRBV5-8,NA,TRBJ1-5,TGTGCCAGCAGCTGGGGAGCAACTGGGGGGGATCAGCCCCAGCATTTT,CASSWGATGGDQPQHF
TRBD1,TRBV15,few,TRBJ1-2,TGTGCCACCAGCTCACAGACAGGGAGGTATGGCTACACCTTC,CATSSQTGRYGYTF
TRBD1,TRBV18,once,TRBJ1-3,TGTGCCAGCTCACCATCCCCCGGGACAGGCCCTAGAAGAAACACCATATATTTT,CASSPSPGTGPRRNTIYF
TRBD1,TRBV7-2,NA,TRBJ1-2,TGTGCCAGCAGCTCTTCGACAGGGAATAACTATGGCTACACCTTC,CASSSSTGNNYGYTF
NA,TRBV29-1,NA,TRBJ1-1,TGCAGCGAGACCCCCGCGGGCACTGAAGCTTTCTTT,CSETPAGTEAFF
NA,TRBV10-3,NA,TRBJ2-1,TGTGCCATTCGTCGGGGACAAGAGCAGTTCTTC,CAIRRGQEQFF
TRBD1,TRBV5-1,once,TRBJ1-1,TGCGCCAGCAGCTCAGGGGGTGGCACTGAAGCTTTCTTT,CASSSGGGTEAFF
TRBD1,TRBV10-3,NA,TRBJ1-2,TGTGCCATCAGTGAGTCGACAGGGGCCCCGGCGGGATATGGCTACACCTTC,CAISESTGAPAGYGYTF
TRBD2,TRBV6-1,NA,TRBJ2-3,TGTGCCAGCAGTGACCCTGGGGGGGGCACAGATACGCAGTATTTT,CASSDPGGGTDTQYF
TRBD1,TRBV5-1,NA,TRBJ1-2,TGCGCCAGCAGCTTGAGTGTAGACAGGGGGAGCGGCTACACCTTC,CASSLSVDRGSGYTF
TRBD1,TRBV19,NA,TRBJ1-5,TGTGCCAGTAGTGCCGGGACAGCCCTCCATAGCAATCAGCCCCAGCATTTT,CASSAGTALHSNQPQHF
TRBD1,TRBV5-1,NA,TRBJ1-4,TGCGCCAGCAGCCTACAGGGGGGGAGTGAAAAACTGTTTTTT,CASSLQGGSEKLFF
TRBD2,TRBV25-1,NA,TRBJ2-1,TGTGCCAGCAGTGCCAAGATAGTACTAGCGGGGGAATATGAGCAGTTCTTC,CASSAKIVLAGEYEQFF
NA,TRBV29-1,NA,TRBJ1-2,TGCAGCGTTGAATCGAGGGAGAACTATGGCTACACCTTC,CSVESRENYGYTF
NA,TRBV6-6,once,TRBJ2-3,TGTGCCAGCGCAACAGGGTCAGTAGATACGCAGTATTTT,CASATGSVDTQYF
NA,TRBV30,NA,TRBJ1-6,TGTGCCTGGAGTTCCTCAGGGTATAATTCACCCCTCCACTTT,CAWSSSGYNSPLHF
TRBD2,TRBV6-2/TRBV6-3,few,TRBJ2-7,TGTGCCAGCAGCCCTCCACTCGCGGGGGGCTCGAGGGAGCAGTACTTC,CASSPPLAGGSREQYF
TRBD1,TRBV6-1,once,TRBJ1-2,TGTGCCAGCAGTGAAGAGTCAGGGGGCTATGGCTACACCTTC,CASSEESGGYGYTF
TRBD1,TRBV29-1,once,TRBJ1-1,TGCAGCGTTACACAGGGGGCGGACACTGAAGCTTTCTTT,CSVTQGADTEAFF
NA,TRBV7-8,NA,TRBJ2-7,TGTGCCAGCAGCTTAGGGACAGCGGCTGGATCGGGGGAGCAGTACTTC,CASSLGTAAGSGEQYF
TRBD2,TRBV19,NA,TRBJ2-7,TGTGCCAGTAGATCAAGCGGGGGGGCCTACGAGCAGTACTTC,CASRSSGGAYEQYF
NA,TRBV7-7,once,TRBJ2-3,TGTGCCAGCAGCTTAGGGGCCGCAGATACGCAGTATTTT,CASSLGAADTQYF
TRBD1,TRBV24-1,NA,TRBJ2-3,TGTGCCACCAGTGATCCGGGACAGGACACAGATACGCAGTATTTT,CATSDPGQDTDTQYF
TRBD1,TRBV5-1,NA,TRBJ2-3,TGCGCCAGCAGCTTGACGCTTACAGGGGAAGATACGCAGTATTTT,CASSLTLTGEDTQYF
NA,TRBV6-6,NA,TRBJ1-5,TGTGCCAGCAGCTTGACAGGTTATAGCAATCAGCCCCAGCATTTT,CASSLTGYSNQPQHF
NA,TRBV5-1,once,TRBJ2-7,TGCGCCAGCAGCTTGACAGGGATTCCCTACGAGCAGTACTTC,CASSLTGIPYEQYF
NA,TRBV7-9,NA,TRBJ1-3,TGTGCCAGCAGCCTTCGGTCTGGGGGGGAAAACACCATATATTTT,CASSLRSGGENTIYF
NA,TRBV18,NA,TRBJ1-2,TGTGCCAGCTCACCATCAGATAACTATGGCTACACCTTC,CASSPSDNYGYTF
NA,TRBV28,once,TRBJ1-2,TGTGCCAGCAGTTTACGGATAGGGGGGGAATATGGCTACACCTTC,CASSLRIGGEYGYTF
NA,TRBV4-1,NA,TRBJ2-1,TGCGCCAGCAGACCCGGGATTAGCTCCTACAATGAGCAGTTCTTC,CASRPGISSYNEQFF
NA,TRBV14,NA,TRBJ1-2,TGTGCCAGCAGCCCCCAGGGTGCCACGTTCTATGGCTACACCTTC,CASSPQGATFYGYTF
NA,TRBV27,NA,TRBJ1-2,TGTGCCAGCAGTTTTGGAGGGGATGGCTACACCTTC,CASSFGGDGYTF
NA,TRBV7-9,few,TRBJ2-5,TGTGCCAGCAGCTCTACAGGGAGTGGGGAGACCCAGTACTTC,CASSSTGSGETQYF
TRBD1,TRBV19,NA,TRBJ1-5,TGTGCCAGTAGGCTCGGGACAGGCCCAAATCAGCCCCAGCATTTT,CASRLGTGPNQPQHF
NA,TRBV5-4,many,TRBJ1-1,TGTGCCAGCAGCCAAGGGAGTGAAGCTTTCTTT,CASSQGSEAFF
TRBD2,TRBV6-1,NA,TRBJ2-3,TGTGCCAGCAGTGGCCACACTATACTAGCGGGGGGGCCTCGCCCGTATTTT,CASSGHTILAGGPRPYF
TRBD1,TRBV12-3/TRBV12-4,NA,TRBJ1-2,TGTGCCAGCAGAAAGACAGGGTTTAATGGCTACACCTTC,CASRKTGFNGYTF
NA,TRBV11-1,few,TRBJ1-1,TGTGCCAGCAGCTCTGACATGAACACTGAAGCTTTCTTT,CASSSDMNTEAFF